The clone carrying this T cell receptor gamma chain was seen more than once but under ten times. The amino acid sequence in TCRdb belongs to a much larger clone and departs from this DNA's translation at residue 16, likely a sequencing read error; the sequence shown is translated from the DNA. CDR3 size: 17 residues. CDR1 GITISATS and CDR2 ISYDGTV come from the germline V gene (reference sequence). The sample is drawn from a study of gamma-delta T cells after stem cell transplantation. TCRdb re-called the RT-PCR reads via CATT. The data hold over a thousand gamma-chain clones, with approximately 3% observed a single time.

V is TRGV9 and J is TRGJP. The DNA end favors TRGJP1, so the J call may be wrong. The receptor was derived from a human donor. It is not recorded whose cells these are; they may come from a transplant donor. Sequenced sample: gamma-delta T cells. The CDR3 sequence: CALWEVSQELGKKIKIF. The CDR3 nucleotides read TGTGCCTTGTGGGAGGTATCTCAAGAGTTGGGCAAAAAAATCAAGATATTT.